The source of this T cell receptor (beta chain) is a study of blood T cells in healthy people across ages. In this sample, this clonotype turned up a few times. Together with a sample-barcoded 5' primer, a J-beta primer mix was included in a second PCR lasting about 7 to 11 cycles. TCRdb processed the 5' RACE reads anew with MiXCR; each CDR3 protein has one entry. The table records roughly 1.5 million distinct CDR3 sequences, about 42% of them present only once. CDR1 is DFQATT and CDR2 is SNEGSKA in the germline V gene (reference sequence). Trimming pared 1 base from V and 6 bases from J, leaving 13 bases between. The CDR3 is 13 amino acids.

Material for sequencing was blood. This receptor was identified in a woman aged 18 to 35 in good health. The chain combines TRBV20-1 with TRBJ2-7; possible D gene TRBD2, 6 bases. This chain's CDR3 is CSARGSTSREQYF. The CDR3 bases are TGCAGTGCTAGAGGGTCGACTAGTCGCGAGCAGTACTTC.